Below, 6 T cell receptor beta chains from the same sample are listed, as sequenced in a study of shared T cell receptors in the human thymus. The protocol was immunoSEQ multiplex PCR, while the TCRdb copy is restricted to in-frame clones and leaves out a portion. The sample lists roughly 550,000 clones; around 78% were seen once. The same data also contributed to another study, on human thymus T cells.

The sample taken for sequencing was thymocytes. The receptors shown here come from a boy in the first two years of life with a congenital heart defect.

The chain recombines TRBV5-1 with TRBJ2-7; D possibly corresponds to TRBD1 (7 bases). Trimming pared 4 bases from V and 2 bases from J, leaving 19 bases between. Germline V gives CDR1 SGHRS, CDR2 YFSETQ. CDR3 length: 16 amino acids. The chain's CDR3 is CASSPRGQGGAYEQYF. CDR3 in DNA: TGCGCCAGCAGCCCTCGGGGGCAGGGGGGAGCCTACGAGCAGTACTTC.

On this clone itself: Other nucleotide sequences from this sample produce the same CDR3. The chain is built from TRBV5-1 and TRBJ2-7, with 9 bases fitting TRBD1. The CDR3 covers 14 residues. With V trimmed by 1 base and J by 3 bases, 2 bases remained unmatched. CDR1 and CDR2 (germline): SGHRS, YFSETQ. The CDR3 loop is CASSLRQGDYEQYF. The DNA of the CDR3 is TGCGCCAGCAGCTTGCGACAGGGGGACTACGAGCAGTACTTC. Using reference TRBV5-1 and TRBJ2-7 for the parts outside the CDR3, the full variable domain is KAGVTQTPRYLIKTRGQQVTLSCSPISGHRSVSWYQQTPGQGLQFLFEYFSETQRNKGNFPGRFSGRQFSNSRSEMNVSTLELGDSALYLCASSLRQGDYEQYFGPGTRLTVT.

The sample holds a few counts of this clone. The CDR3 reads CASSPWTSGRGNEQFF. CDR3 sequence (DNA): TGCGCCAGCAGCCCCTGGACTAGCGGGAGGGGAAATGAGCAGTTCTTC. This chain connects TRBV10-2 to TRBJ2-1; TRBD2 aligns across 15 bases. Germline V CDR1 and CDR2: WSHSY, SAAADI. Trimming removed 6 bases from V and 7 bases from J; junction bases left unmatched: 7. The CDR3 consists of 16 residues.

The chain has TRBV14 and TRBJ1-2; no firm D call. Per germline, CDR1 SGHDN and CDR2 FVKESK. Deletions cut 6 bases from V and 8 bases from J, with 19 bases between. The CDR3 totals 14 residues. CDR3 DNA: TGTGCCAGCAGTCCTGGGATGGGCAGCGGGGGCTACACCTTC. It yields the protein CASSPGMGSGGYTF.

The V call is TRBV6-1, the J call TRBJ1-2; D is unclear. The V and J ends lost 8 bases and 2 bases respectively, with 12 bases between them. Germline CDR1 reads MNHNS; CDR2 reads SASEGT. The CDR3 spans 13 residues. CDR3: CASEIRKNYGYTF. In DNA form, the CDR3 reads TGTGCCAGCGAAATCAGAAAAAACTATGGCTACACCTTC.

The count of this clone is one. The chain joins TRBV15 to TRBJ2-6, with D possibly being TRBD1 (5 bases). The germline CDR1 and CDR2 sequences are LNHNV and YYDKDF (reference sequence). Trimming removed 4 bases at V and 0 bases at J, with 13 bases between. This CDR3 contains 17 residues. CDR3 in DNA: TGTGCCACCAGCATTGGTCAGGGTCCCTCTGGGGCCAACGTCCTGACTTTC. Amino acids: CATSIGQGPSGANVLTF.